A single T cell receptor (beta chain) is shown here with its context. Antigen: not known. Sequencing was performed with immunoSEQ multiplex PCR; in TCRdb, only in-frame clones are kept and a portion is missing. The data contain some 62,000 clones, around 96% of them seen just once; the ten biggest clones take up approximately 0.37%. Surgery cases with the highest brain T cell transcript signatures were chosen for sequencing. Before surgery, patients took at least one anti-epileptic drug. The data stem from a study of brain T cells in children with intractable seizures. General study findings and limits: Pre-surgery blood may have been undersampled, hiding some clones.

Looked up from germline, CDR1 is SGHTA and CDR2 is FQGNSA. The J segment lost 2 bases and the V segment lost 5 bases, leaving 5 bases of the junction unmatched. The CDR3 is made up of 15 amino acids. The clonotype originates from a boy under three years old with focal cortical dysplasia and intractable seizures. The chain has TRBV7-2 and TRBJ2-3, with 9 bases that match TRBD2. Here the sequenced sample was peripheral blood, taken at surgery. The CDR3 DNA is TGTGCCAGCAGCCCCGTAGCGGGAGTCACAGATACGCAGTATTTT. Encoded protein: CASSPVAGVTDTQYF.